One and the same sample provided the 13 T cell receptor beta chains below, sequenced in a study of blood T cell repertoires in COVID-19. Assay used: immunoSEQ multiplex PCR; TCRdb lists only in-frame clones, some missing. The sample holds approximately 99,000 clones, roughly 86% seen once. Sequencing was performed on peripheral blood. The receptors derive from a woman aged 55-70 years in a cohort sampled during active or convalescent COVID-19.

The chain employs TRBV7-9 and TRBJ1-3; D is unresolved. CDR1 is SEHNR, CDR2 FQNEAQ, per germline (reference sequence). V was clipped by 4 bases and J by 0 bases, with 13 bases between them. The CDR3 extends over 16 amino acids. The CDR3 DNA reads as TGTGCCAGCAGCTCCATCGACGGGTACTCTGGAAACACCATATATTTT. Its protein is CASSSIDGYSGNTIYF.

The chain recombines TRBV5-4 with TRBJ2-1; TRBD1 is a possible D gene (5 bases). The length of the CDR3 is 16 residues. V gave up 2 bases and J gave up 7 bases, with 19 bases separating them. Germline-derived CDR1 and CDR2 are SGHNT and YYREEE (reference sequence). This CDR3 reads CASSFQWGRRANEQFF. The CDR3 bases are TGTGCCAGCAGCTTCCAGTGGGGCCGACGAGCTAATGAGCAGTTCTTC. The whole variable domain, filled in from reference TRBV5-4 and TRBJ2-1, reads ETGVTQSPTHLIKTRGQQVTLRCSSQSGHNTVSWYQQALGQGPQFIFQYYREEENGRGNFPPRFSGLQFPNYSSELNVNALELDDSALYLCASSFQWGRRANEQFFGPGTRLTVL.

The count of this clone is one. This chain joins TRBV29-1 and TRBJ1-1; D is possibly TRBD1 (6 bases). CDR3 size: 13 residues. The V gene's germline CDR1 is SQVTM and CDR2 ANQGSEA. V dropped 4 bases and J dropped 2 bases, with 11 bases sitting between them. CDR3 residues: CSVVGTRNTEAFF. The CDR3 DNA sequence: TGCAGCGTTGTAGGGACACGAAACACTGAAGCTTTCTTT.

The V and J genes are TRBV28 and TRBJ2-1, with 12 bases aligning to TRBD2. The CDR3 extends over 15 amino acids. V lost 3 bases, J lost 7 bases, and 4 bases stayed unmatched. Germline lookup yields CDR1 MDHEN and CDR2 SYDVKM. CDR3: CASSFGLAGRNEQFF. The CDR3 nucleotides read TGTGCCAGCAGTTTTGGACTAGCGGGGCGGAATGAGCAGTTCTTC.

This rearrangement joins TRBV3-1 (or the pseudogene TRBV3-2) to TRBJ2-7, with D possibly being TRBD2 (6 bases). Trimming took off 4 bases at V and 3 bases at J, with 13 bases between the two ends. The CDR3 contains 14 residues. Germline V gene data show CDR1 as LGHDT and CDR2 as YNNKEL (reference sequence). In DNA form, the CDR3 reads TGTGCCAGCAGCCGCCGAGGAGGGGTCTACGAGCAGTACTTC. Translated: CASSRRGGVYEQYF.

The V call is TRBV5-1, the J call TRBJ2-2; 8 nucleotides line up with TRBD2. The germline gives CDR1 SGHRS, CDR2 YFSETQ. The CDR3 extends over 16 amino acids. The ends lost 0 bases at V and 6 bases at J; junction bases unmatched: 7. In DNA form, the CDR3 reads TGCGCCAGCAGCTTGGCCCCGGGGGGGCTCTCCGGGGAGCTGTTTTTT. Protein: CASSLAPGGLSGELFF.

This clone has a single count. Here the CDR3 reads CASSFRGGGGYTF. Here the CDR3 DNA reads TGTGCCAGCAGCTTCAGGGGAGGGGGTGGCTACACCTTC. The chain uses TRBV5-4 and TRBJ1-2, with TRBD1 as a possible D gene (6 bases). The germline CDR1 and CDR2 sequences are SGHNT and YYREEE (reference sequence). Deletions cut 2 bases from V and 7 bases from J, with 12 bases between. The CDR3 spans 13 residues. The complete variable domain, with remaining parts taken from reference TRBV5-4 and TRBJ1-2, reads ETGVTQSPTHLIKTRGQQVTLRCSSQSGHNTVSWYQQALGQGPQFIFQYYREEENGRGNFPPRFSGLQFPNYSSELNVNALELDDSALYLCASSFRGGGGYTFGSGTRLTVV.

The V and J genes are TRBV6-6 and TRBJ1-3; unclear D gene. Between the trimmed V and J ends, which lost 2 bases and 3 bases, there was a span of 11 bases. CDR1 and CDR2 from the germline V gene are MNHNY and SVGAGI (reference sequence). CDR3 length equals 15 residues. This chain's CDR3 is CASSYEQPLGNTIYF. CDR3 DNA sequence: TGTGCCAGCAGTTACGAGCAACCGCTTGGAAACACCATATATTTT.

As regards this clone: The identical CDR3 is also encoded by other nucleotide sequences in the sample. Written as DNA, the CDR3 is TGTGCCAGTAGTATCGGCGGGGGGCTCCAAGAGACCCAGTACTTC. It yields the protein CASSIGGGLQETQYF. The chain couples TRBV19 to TRBJ2-5; the match to TRBD2 covers 8 bases. Trimming took 3 bases from V and 1 from J; bases not matched to a gene: 4. Germline assignment: CDR1 LNHDA and CDR2 SQIVND (reference sequence). This CDR3 spans 15 amino acids.

V and J are TRBV3-1 (or the pseudogene TRBV3-2) and TRBJ2-3; a weak D match, TRBD2 (6 bases). CDR3 length equals 18 residues. Deletions cut 0 bases from V and 3 bases from J, with 19 bases between. The germline gives CDR1 LGHDT, CDR2 YNNKEL (reference sequence). CDR3 loop: CASSQDPPGGGRTDTQYF. For the CDR3, the DNA is TGTGCCAGCAGCCAAGACCCGCCCGGTGGGGGGAGGACAGATACGCAGTATTTT.

The rearrangement uses TRBV7-3 and TRBJ1-1; D unclear. This CDR3 is built from 13 residues. V dropped 5 bases and J dropped 2 bases, with 9 bases sitting between them. CDR1 and CDR2 from the germline V gene are SGHTA and FQGTGA. The CDR3 DNA is TGTGCCAGCAGCGCACAATTCAACACTGAAGCTTTCTTT. It specifies CASSAQFNTEAFF.

The chain couples TRBV4-1 to TRBJ2-7; a possible D gene is TRBD2 (8 bases). CDR1 and CDR2 from the germline V gene are MGHRA and YSYEKL. Trimming left V 5 bases short and J 7 bases short, with 18 bases between. There are 14 residues in the CDR3. CDR3 DNA: TGCGCCAGCAGCTCCGGGACTAGGGGGCGGGAGCAGTACTTC. Its protein is CASSSGTRGREQYF.

The chain recombines TRBV19 with TRBJ1-1, with D possibly being TRBD1 (5 bases). This CDR3 has 14 amino acids. Trimming took 2 bases from V and 5 from J, leaving 12 bases between them. The germline V gene encodes CDR1 LNHDA and CDR2 SQIVND (reference sequence). DNA of the CDR3: TGTGCCAGTAGTATAATGTGGGGGGGAACTGAAGCTTTCTTT. Translating gives CASSIMWGGTEAFF.